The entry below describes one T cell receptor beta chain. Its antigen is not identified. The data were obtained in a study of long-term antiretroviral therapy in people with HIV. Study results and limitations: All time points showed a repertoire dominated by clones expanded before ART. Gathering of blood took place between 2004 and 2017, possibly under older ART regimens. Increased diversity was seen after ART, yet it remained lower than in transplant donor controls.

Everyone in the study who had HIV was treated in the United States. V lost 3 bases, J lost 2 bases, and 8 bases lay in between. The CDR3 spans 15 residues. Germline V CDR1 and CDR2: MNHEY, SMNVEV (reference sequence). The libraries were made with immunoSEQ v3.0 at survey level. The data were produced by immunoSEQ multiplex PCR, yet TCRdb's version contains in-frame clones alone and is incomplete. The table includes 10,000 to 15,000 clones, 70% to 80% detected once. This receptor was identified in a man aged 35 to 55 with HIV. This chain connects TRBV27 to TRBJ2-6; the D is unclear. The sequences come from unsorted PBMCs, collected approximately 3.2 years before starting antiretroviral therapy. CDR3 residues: CASSLSSPGANVLTF. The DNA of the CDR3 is TGTGCCAGCAGTTTGAGCTCCCCTGGGGCCAACGTCCTGACTTTC.